This is a list of T cell receptor beta chains from one sample in a study of blood T cell repertoires in COVID-19. TCRdb keeps only in-frame clones here, not all; method: immunoSEQ multiplex PCR. Here the sample spans 240,000 or so clones, approximately 78% being singletons. Material: peripheral blood. The receptors here all came from a woman aged 18-29 years with acute or convalescent COVID-19. The CDR3 runs from the conserved cysteine through the conserved F or W. D genes are given only for firm matches. The size of a clone is reported for some rows only, either as once, few or many, or as a class for expanded clones.

>-|TRBJ1-5|-|TRBV7-9
CASSPSGDLNINQPQHF
TGTGCCAGCAGCCCCTCAGGGGACCTGAACATTAATCAGCCCCAGCATTTT
>-|TRBJ2-7|TRBD2|TRBV7-9
CASGRVNYEQYF
TGTGCCAGCGGGAGGGTGAACTACGAGCAGTACTTC
>once|TRBJ1-5|TRBD1|TRBV28
CASSFEGAVQPQHF
TGTGCCAGCAGTTTTGAGGGGGCGGTTCAGCCCCAGCATTTT
>-|TRBJ1-2|-|TRBV29-1
CSVVLGAGYTF
TGCAGCGTTGTTCTGGGAGCTGGCTACACCTTC
>-|TRBJ1-2|-|TRBV5-6
CASSLGGPDKNYGYTF
TGTGCCAGCAGCTTGGGTGGGCCAGACAAAAACTATGGCTACACCTTC
>-|TRBJ2-5|TRBD1|TRBV11-2
CASSYPDRARTQYF
TGTGCCAGCAGCTACCCCGACAGGGCGAGGACCCAGTACTTC
>-|TRBJ2-3|-|TRBV28
CASSLYVGADTQYF
TGTGCCAGCAGTTTATACGTCGGGGCAGATACGCAGTATTTT
>-|TRBJ1-1|-|TRBV16
CASSHAESNTEAFF
TGTGCCAGCAGCCATGCAGAATCGAACACTGAAGCTTTCTTT
>few|TRBJ1-3|-|TRBV30
CAWSLMGNTIYF
TGTGCCTGGAGCCTTATGGGAAACACCATATATTTT
>-|TRBJ2-5|TRBD2|TRBV6-2/TRBV6-3
CASSTHSGRSMETQYF
TGTGCCAGCAGTACACATAGCGGGAGGTCTATGGAGACCCAGTACTTC
>-|TRBJ2-3|TRBD1|TRBV9
CASSAGQGRADTQYF
TGTGCCAGCAGCGCGGGACAGGGGAGGGCAGATACGCAGTATTTT
>-|TRBJ1-1|-|TRBV4-3
CASSKGVMNTEAFF
TGCGCCAGTAGCAAGGGGGTCATGAACACTGAAGCTTTCTTT
>-|TRBJ2-7|TRBD2|TRBV29-1
CSVAGEGIEQYF
TGCAGCGTTGCGGGGGAGGGGATAGAGCAGTACTTC
>once|TRBJ2-5|TRBD2|TRBV5-1
CASSSGTSGYLGQETQYF
TGCGCCAGCAGCTCCGGGACTAGCGGGTACCTCGGGCAAGAGACCCAGTACTTC
>-|TRBJ2-3|TRBD1|TRBV4-3
CASSQDLGQGAGTDTQYF
TGCGCCAGCAGCCAAGACTTGGGACAGGGGGCAGGTACAGATACGCAGTATTTT
>-|TRBJ2-1|-|TRBV10-3
CATAGTWEQFF
TGTGCCACAGCAGGAACCTGGGAGCAGTTCTTC
>-|TRBJ2-5|-|TRBV7-9
CASSLGYQQVQYF
TGTGCCAGCAGCTTAGGGTACCAACAAGTCCAGTACTTC
>-|TRBJ1-4|-|TRBV7-2
CASSPKGRQNEKLFF
TGTGCCAGCAGCCCCAAGGGGCGGCAGAATGAAAAACTGTTTTTT
>-|TRBJ1-4|TRBD1|TRBV5-1
CASSKDGTANEKLFF
TGCGCCAGCAGCAAAGACGGGACAGCGAATGAAAAACTGTTTTTT
>-|TRBJ2-3|TRBD1|TRBV24-1
CATRGQGRADTQYF
TGTGCCACCAGGGGACAGGGTAGGGCAGATACGCAGTATTTT
>-|TRBJ1-3|TRBD1|TRBV7-2
CASSARTGGNTIYF
TGTGCCAGCAGCGCGCGGACAGGGGGAAACACCATATATTTT
>-|TRBJ2-3|TRBD2|TRBV2
CASAGREGIDTQYF
TGTGCCAGCGCGGGGCGGGAGGGTATAGATACGCAGTATTTT
>-|TRBJ2-7|-|TRBV11-3
CASSKTSDIGSYEQYF
TGTGCCAGCAGCAAAACTTCGGACATAGGATCCTACGAGCAGTACTTC
>many|TRBJ1-2|-|TRBV19
CASSQGRVGYTF
TGTGCCAGTAGTCAGGGGCGGGTAGGCTACACCTTC
>-|TRBJ2-3|TRBD2|TRBV24-1
CATSDGLAGVDTQYF
TGTGCCACCAGTGATGGACTAGCGGGAGTAGATACGCAGTATTTT
>once|TRBJ1-2|-|TRBV4-3
CASSQDAIRGAIGYTF
TGCGCCAGCAGCCAAGATGCGATCCGGGGGGCGATTGGCTACACCTTC
>-|TRBJ2-7|TRBD1|TRBV28
CASRDPGGSYEQYF
TGTGCCAGCAGGGATCCAGGGGGCTCCTACGAGCAGTACTTC
>-|TRBJ2-1|TRBD2|TRBV28
CASSASGSGSNEQFF
TGTGCCAGCAGCGCTAGCGGGAGCGGTTCCAATGAGCAGTTCTTC